This T cell receptor (beta chain) was obtained from a study of identifying expanded T cells in peripheral blood. General study findings and limits: Across healthy donors, higher total template counts meant significantly greater approximately two-week count variance.

Remarks on this clone: Its antigen is currently unknown.

Germline V gives CDR1 MDHEN, CDR2 SYDVKM. J lost 4 bases, V lost 7 bases, and 8 bases had no gene match. CDR3 length: 15 residues. TCRdb's table, derived via immunoSEQ multiplex PCR, lists solely in-frame clones and lacks some. The data show fewer than 110,000 clones, roughly nine tenths seen once. Healthy donors had no documented immune events, such as infections, while sampled. Material: blood. The chain joins TRBV28 to TRBJ2-2, with 8 positions matching TRBD2. The receptor's source is a person aged 18 to 75 in good health. CDR3 sequence: CASTLTSEGTGELFF. CDR3 DNA sequence: TGTGCCAGCACCCTGACTAGCGAGGGCACCGGGGAGCTGTTTTTT.